This T cell receptor beta chain came from a study of cytomegalovirus exposure and HLA in healthy donors. General observations from the study: Relative to equally common others, HLA-associated TCR beta chains showed greater clonal expansion in a later analysis. A list of 164 TCR beta chains associated with cytomegalovirus was given. A cluster of highly shared sequence variants was likely a sequencing artifact. With DRB1 most and HLA-C fewest, TCR association rates differed between HLA loci in a later analysis.

PCR amplification relied on 60 Vbeta primers (plus 13 Jbeta primers). TCRdb keeps only in-frame clones here, not all; method: immunoSEQ multiplex PCR. The sample shows 100,000 to 150,000 clones, around 80% of them seen only once. In this sample, this clone turned up once. What it binds is unknown. This CDR3 spans 11 amino acids. The source of this sequence is a man aged 45 to 65 in good health and CMV-seronegative. Sequencing was performed on PBMCs. The rearrangement joins TRBV21-1 to TRBJ1-6. TRBV21-1 is a recognized pseudogene. CDR3 sequence (DNA): TGTGCCAGCAGGTCGGGTTCACCCCTCCACTTT. It is translated as CASRSGSPLHF.